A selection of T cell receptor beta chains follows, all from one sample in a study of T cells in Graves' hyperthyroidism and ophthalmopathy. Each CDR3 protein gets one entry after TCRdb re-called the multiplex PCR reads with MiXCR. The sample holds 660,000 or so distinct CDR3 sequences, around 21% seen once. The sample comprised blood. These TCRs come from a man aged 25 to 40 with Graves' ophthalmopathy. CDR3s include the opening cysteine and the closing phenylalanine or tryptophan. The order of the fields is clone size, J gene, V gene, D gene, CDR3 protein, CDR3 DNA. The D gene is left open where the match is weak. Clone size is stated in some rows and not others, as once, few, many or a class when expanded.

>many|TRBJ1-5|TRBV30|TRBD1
CAWSAGQGSQPQHF
TGTGCCTGGAGTGCGGGACAGGGGAGTCAGCCCCAGCATTTT
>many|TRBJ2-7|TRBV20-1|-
CSARSPSYEQYF
TGCAGTGCTAGAAGTCCTAGCTACGAGCAGTACTTC
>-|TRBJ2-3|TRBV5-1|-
CASSPHMNPTDTQYF
TGCGCCAGCAGCCCCCACATGAACCCCACAGATACGCAGTATTTT
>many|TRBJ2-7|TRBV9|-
CASSVDGGAYEQYF
TGTGCCAGCAGCGTAGACGGAGGGGCGTACGAGCAGTACTTC
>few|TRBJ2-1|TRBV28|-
CASSGGGALYNEQFF
TGTGCCAGCAGTGGGGGTGGTGCCCTTTACAATGAGCAGTTCTTC
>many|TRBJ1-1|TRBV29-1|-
CSVDKGVRTEAFF
TGCAGCGTTGATAAGGGGGTGAGGACTGAAGCTTTCTTT
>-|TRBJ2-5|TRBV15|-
CATATSRVIGETQYF
TGTGCCACAGCGACAAGCAGGGTAATTGGGGAGACCCAGTACTTC
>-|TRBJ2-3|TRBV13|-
CASRPGASLTQYF
TGTGCCAGCAGACCCGGGGCGAGTTTAACGCAGTATTTT
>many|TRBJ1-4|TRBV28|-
CASSLEGVKDEKLFF
TGTGCCAGCAGTTTAGAAGGGGTGAAGGATGAAAAACTGTTTTTT
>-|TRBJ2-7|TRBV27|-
CASSLSDASSYEQYF
TGTGCCAGCAGTTTAAGTGACGCTAGCTCCTACGAGCAGTACTTC
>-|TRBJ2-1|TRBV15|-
CATSRAGTDYNEQFF
TGTGCCACCAGCAGAGCCGGGACGGATTACAATGAGCAGTTCTTC
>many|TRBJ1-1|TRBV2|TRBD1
CASSSGQGPGAFF
TGTGCCAGCAGTTCCGGACAGGGGCCGGGAGCTTTCTTT
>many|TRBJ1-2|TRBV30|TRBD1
CAWSVQGAGGYTF
TGTGCCTGGAGTGTACAGGGGGCAGGAGGCTACACCTTC
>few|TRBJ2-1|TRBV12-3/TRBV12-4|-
CASSLIGHEQFF
TGTGCCAGCAGTTTAATCGGCCATGAGCAGTTCTTC
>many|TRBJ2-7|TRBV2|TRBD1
CASRFPGQGSGEQYF
TGTGCCAGCAGATTCCCGGGACAGGGCTCGGGCGAGCAGTACTTC
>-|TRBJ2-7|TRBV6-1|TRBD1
CASSPGTGAREQYF
TGTGCCAGCAGCCCCGGGACAGGGGCTAGGGAGCAGTACTTC
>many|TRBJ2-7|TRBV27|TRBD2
CASSSLAGVYEQYF
TGTGCCAGCAGTTCTCTAGCGGGAGTCTACGAGCAGTACTTC
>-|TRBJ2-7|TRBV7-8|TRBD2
CASSRKREKSYEQYF
TGTGCCAGCAGCCGAAAGCGGGAGAAATCCTACGAGCAGTACTTC
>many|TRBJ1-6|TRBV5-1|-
CASSLAGLSPLHF
TGCGCCAGCAGCTTGGCCGGACTTTCACCCCTCCACTTT
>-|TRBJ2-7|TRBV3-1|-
CASSPSRRVQYF
TGTGCCAGCAGCCCCTCACGCAGGGTGCAGTACTTC
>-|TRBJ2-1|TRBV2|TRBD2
CASVTSGSIGDEQFF
TGTGCCAGCGTCACTAGCGGGAGTATCGGGGATGAGCAGTTCTTC
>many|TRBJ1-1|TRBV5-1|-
CASSLEVKDTEAFF
TGCGCCAGCAGCTTGGAGGTAAAGGACACTGAAGCTTTCTTT
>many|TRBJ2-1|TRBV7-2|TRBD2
CASSLAGGPSYNEQFF
TGTGCCAGCAGCTTAGCGGGAGGGCCTTCCTACAATGAGCAGTTCTTC
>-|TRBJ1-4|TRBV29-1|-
CSVDRGSGKLFF
TGCAGCGTTGATAGGGGGAGCGGAAAACTGTTTTTT
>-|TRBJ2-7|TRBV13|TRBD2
CASSLVGGVSSYEQYF
TGTGCCAGCAGCTTAGTCGGGGGGGTGAGCTCCTACGAGCAGTACTTC
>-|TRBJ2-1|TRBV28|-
CASSPTSGGLFGEQFF
TGTGCCAGCAGTCCGACCTCTGGGGGACTGTTTGGAGAGCAGTTCTTC
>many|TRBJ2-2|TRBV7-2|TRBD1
CASSLEGTGITGELFF
TGTGCCAGCAGCTTAGAGGGGACAGGGATCACCGGGGAGCTGTTTTTT
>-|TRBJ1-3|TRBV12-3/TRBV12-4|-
CASREPEASGNTIYF
TGTGCCAGCAGAGAACCTGAAGCCTCTGGAAACACCATATATTTT
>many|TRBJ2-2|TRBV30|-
CAWSITRNTGELFF
TGTGCCTGGAGTATTACCCGGAACACCGGGGAGCTGTTTTTT
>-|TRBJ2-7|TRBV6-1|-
CASSFPGAVSYEQYF
TGTGCCAGCAGTTTCCCCGGGGCAGTATCCTACGAGCAGTACTTC
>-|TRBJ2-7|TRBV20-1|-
CSARDPGKGHYEQYF
TGCAGTGCTAGAGATCCAGGGAAAGGGCACTACGAGCAGTACTTC
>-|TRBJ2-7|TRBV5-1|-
CASSRDAGRYEQYF
TGCGCCAGCAGCCGGGACGCAGGGCGCTACGAGCAGTACTTC
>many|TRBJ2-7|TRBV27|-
CASSPEESSYEQYF
TGTGCCAGCAGTCCCGAGGAGAGCTCCTACGAGCAGTACTTC
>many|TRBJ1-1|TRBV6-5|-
CASSYSKSMNTEAFF
TGTGCCAGCAGTTACAGCAAAAGCATGAACACTGAAGCTTTCTTT
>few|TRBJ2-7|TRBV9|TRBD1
CASSRRDSPSSEQYF
TGTGCCAGCAGCCGTCGGGACAGCCCCTCAAGCGAGCAGTACTTC
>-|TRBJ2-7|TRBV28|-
CASSSPLWSRNEQYF
TGTGCCAGCAGTTCCCCTTTGTGGTCCAGAAACGAGCAGTACTTC
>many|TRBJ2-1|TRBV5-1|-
CASSLGGRGYNEQFF
TGTGCCAGCAGTTTGGGGGGCCGAGGGTACAATGAGCAGTTCTTC
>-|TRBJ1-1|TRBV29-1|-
CSVDFRDMRTFF
TGCAGCGTTGATTTTAGGGATATGAGGACTTTCTTT
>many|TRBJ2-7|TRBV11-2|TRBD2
CASSLRPTAGARYEQYF
TGTGCCAGCAGCCTTAGACCGACAGCGGGAGCGCGCTACGAGCAGTACTTC
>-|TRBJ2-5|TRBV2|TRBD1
CASRQGIQETQYF
TGTGCCAGCCGACAGGGGATCCAAGAGACCCAGTACTTC
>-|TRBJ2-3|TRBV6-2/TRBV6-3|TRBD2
CASSRTSGFSTDTQYF
TGTGCCAGCAGCCGGACTAGCGGGTTTAGCACAGATACGCAGTATTTT
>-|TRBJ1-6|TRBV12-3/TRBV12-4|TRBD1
CASSLGARQGTYNSPLHF
TGTGCCAGCAGTTTAGGGGCCCGACAGGGCACCTATAATTCACCCCTCCACTTT
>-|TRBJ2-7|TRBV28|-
CASRDPGAHEQYF
TGTGCCAGCAGGGACCCCGGGGCCCACGAGCAGTACTTC
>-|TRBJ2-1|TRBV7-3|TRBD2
CASSLSTSGGLNEQFF
TGTGCCAGCAGCTTAAGTACTAGCGGGGGATTAAATGAGCAGTTCTTC
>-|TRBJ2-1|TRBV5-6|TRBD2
CAGSLGAGSSYNEQFF
TGTGCCGGCAGCTTGGGAGCGGGAAGCTCCTACAATGAGCAGTTCTTC
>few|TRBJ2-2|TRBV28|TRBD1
CASRPQGPSSGELFF
TGTGCCAGCAGACCACAGGGGCCCAGCTCCGGGGAGCTGTTTTTT
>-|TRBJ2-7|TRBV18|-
CASSRNRTRLAYEQYF
TGTGCCAGCTCACGAAACCGGACAAGGCTAGCCTACGAGCAGTACTTC
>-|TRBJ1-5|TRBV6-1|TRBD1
CASSPYRGLGQPQHF
TGTGCCAGCAGTCCTTACAGGGGGCTTGGGCAGCCCCAGCATTTT
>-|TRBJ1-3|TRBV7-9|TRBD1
CASSLEGQISGNTIYF
TGTGCCAGCAGCTTAGAGGGACAGATCTCTGGAAACACCATATATTTT
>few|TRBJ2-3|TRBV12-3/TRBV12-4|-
CASRSGGGDTQYF
TGTGCCAGCAGGTCAGGGGGAGGAGATACGCAGTATTTT
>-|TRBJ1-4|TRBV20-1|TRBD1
CSFGQGQNEKLFF
TGCAGTTTTGGACAGGGCCAGAATGAAAAACTGTTTTTT
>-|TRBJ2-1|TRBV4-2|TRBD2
CASSQGAGDADEQFF
TGTGCCAGCAGCCAAGGAGCGGGAGATGCGGATGAGCAGTTCTTC
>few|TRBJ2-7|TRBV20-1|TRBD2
CSARDIVRLGGLAGGRYEQYF
TGCAGTGCTAGAGACATCGTAAGACTTGGTGGCCTAGCGGGAGGAAGGTACGAGCAGTACTTC
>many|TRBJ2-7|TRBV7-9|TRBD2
CASSLFAGGTPYEQYF
TGTGCCAGCAGCTTATTTGCGGGAGGAACACCCTACGAGCAGTACTTC
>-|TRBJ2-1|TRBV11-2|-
CASGFSEQFF
TGTGCCAGCGGCTTCTCTGAGCAGTTCTTC